The source of this TCR beta chain is a study of OX40 agonist ivuxolimab in advanced cancers. About the research overall: Patients received the agonistic anti-OX40 (CD134) antibody ivuxolimab. Study-wide points: Among expanded peripheral T cells, antigen specificity went undetermined.

V lost 2 bases, J lost 8 bases, and 15 bases lay in between. This CDR3 has 14 amino acids. Per germline, CDR1 SGHVS and CDR2 FNYEAQ. This clone is medium-sized by share. Antigen: not known. The table came from immunoSEQ multiplex PCR; TCRdb's copy has only in-frame clones and leaves some out. Among roughly 61,000 clones listed, 85% to 90% were seen once. This material consisted of CD4+ or CD8+ T cells sorted from blood, taken in a trial of the OX40 agonist ivuxolimab. This rearrangement joins TRBV7-6 to TRBJ1-2, with a weak D call TRBD1 (5 bases). This TCR was sampled from an adult with an advanced solid tumor such as melanoma, head and neck, liver or kidney cancer. CDR3 nucleotide sequence: TGTGCCAGCAGCTTAAATTTGGCCCCAGGGGGCTACACCTTC. This sequence encodes CASSLNLAPGGYTF.